The 13 T cell receptor beta chains below all came from one sample that was sequenced in a study of response to subunit inactivated influenza vaccine. Via MiXCR, TCRdb re-called the RT-PCR reads, giving one row per CDR3 protein. The sample shows roughly 500,000 distinct CDR3 sequences, over 25% of them seen only once. The sequences come from CD4+ T cells sorted from PBMCs, collected around 5 days after vaccination. Receptors originate from a man aged 45-65 years who received an inactivated influenza vaccine.

The chain combines TRBV6-2 or TRBV6-3 with TRBJ1-6; D is ambiguous. Germline V lookup: CDR1 MNHEY, CDR2 SVGEGT. V lost 0 bases, J lost 6 bases, and 9 bases lay in between. This CDR3 comprises 15 residues. The CDR3 coding sequence is TGTGCCAGCAGTTACTCGATACCTGGTAATTCACCCCTCCACTTT. The encoded protein is CASSYSIPGNSPLHF.

This clonotype has only a few counts. The chain recombines TRBV19 with TRBJ2-2; maybe TRBD2 (5 bases). The length of the CDR3 is 14 residues. Germline assignment: CDR1 LNHDA and CDR2 SQIVND (reference sequence). The V end lost 10 bases, the J end lost 1 base, and 13 bases lay between the germline ends. In DNA, the CDR3 is TGTGCCACCCCGGGTGAGGGGAACACCGGGGAGCTGTTTTTT. Translation gives CATPGEGNTGELFF.

This clonotype was observed a few times. The rearrangement joins TRBV27 to TRBJ2-5, with D possibly TRBD1 on 6 matching bases. Trimming pared 8 bases from V and 0 bases from J, leaving 7 bases between. The CDR3 loop spans 12 amino acids. Looked up from germline, CDR1 is MNHEY and CDR2 is SMNVEV (reference sequence). CDR3 bases: TGTGCCAGCGACAGGTACCAAGAGACCCAGTACTTC. Protein product: CASDRYQETQYF.

This chain joins TRBV18 and TRBJ2-2, with D maybe TRBD2 (5 bases). The CDR3 is 15 amino acids. Germline CDR1 reads KGHSH; CDR2 reads LQKENI. The germline V and J ends were trimmed by 3 bases and 2 bases, with 10 bases remaining between them. CDR3 sequence reads: CASSPRTDNTGELFF. CDR3 coding DNA: TGTGCCAGCTCACCCCGGACTGATAACACCGGGGAGCTGTTTTTT.

This clonotype was recorded many times. V gene TRBV28 combines with J gene TRBJ2-5; a possible D gene is TRBD2 (6 bases). Trimming took off 2 bases at V and 2 bases at J, with 9 bases between the two ends. CDR1 is MDHEN and CDR2 is SYDVKM in the germline V gene. This CDR3 comprises 14 residues. The CDR3 nucleotides read TGTGCCAGCAGTTTAGGGGGGAGACAAGAGACCCAGTACTTC. Amino acid sequence: CASSLGGRQETQYF.

This clonotype was detected only a few times. This chain connects TRBV28 to TRBJ2-1; 7 bases line up with TRBD2. V lost 5 bases to trimming and J lost 12 bases; unmatched junction nucleotides: 4. The CDR3 length is 11 residues. Germline CDR1 and CDR2: MDHEN and SYDVKM. The CDR3 region is CASSPAGLQFF. CDR3 in DNA: TGTGCCAGCAGTCCAGCGGGACTGCAGTTCTTC.

This clonotype was counted only a few times. The chain is built from TRBV6-1 and TRBJ2-1; TRBD1 matches at 10 bases. The V segment lost 4 bases and the J segment 1 base; nucleotides outside the gene matches: 7. Germline V gene sequence: CDR1 MNHNS, CDR2 SASEGT. The CDR3 contains 17 residues. The CDR3 nucleotides read TGTGCCAGCAGTGGTGGGGACAGGGGCCCATCCTACAATGAGCAGTTCTTC. This encodes CASSGGDRGPSYNEQFF.

V usage is TRBV20-1 and J usage is TRBJ2-3, with 8 positions matching TRBD2. V lost 0 bases and J lost 3; bases outside the gene matches: 8. This CDR3 contains 16 residues. Per germline, CDR1 DFQATT and CDR2 SNEGSKA (reference sequence). The CDR3 sequence is CSARDLAGPLTDTQYF. DNA of the CDR3: TGCAGTGCTAGAGACCTAGCGGGTCCCCTTACAGATACGCAGTATTTT.

This clonotype was counted between two and nine times. This chain joins TRBV12-3 or TRBV12-4 and TRBJ2-1; D is unresolved. The CDR3 sequence is 16 residues long. The V end was cut by 6 bases, the J end by 4 bases, with 19 bases between. CDR3 DNA: TGTGCCAGCAGCCCTCGGACCGAACTTATTTACAATGAGCAGTTCTTC. Residues: CASSPRTELIYNEQFF.

In this sample, this clonotype turned up once. V usage is TRBV20-1 and J usage is TRBJ2-3; 7 nucleotides agree with TRBD1. The germline CDR1 and CDR2 sequences are DFQATT and SNEGSKA (reference sequence). The CDR3 has 16 residues. V lost 4 bases to trimming and J lost 6 bases; unmatched junction nucleotides: 16. The CDR3 DNA reads as TGCAGTGCTATAATTCTACAGGGGTCCCCCGGGGATACGCAGTATTTT. Amino acid sequence: CSAIILQGSPGDTQYF.

V gene TRBV20-1 combines with J gene TRBJ1-4; tentatively, D is TRBD1 (5 bases). The germline CDR1 and CDR2 sequences are DFQATT and SNEGSKA (reference sequence). Between the trimmed V and J ends, which lost 3 bases and 3 bases, there was a span of 11 bases. The CDR3 is made up of 14 amino acids. DNA for the CDR3: TGCAGTGCTAGGCTTGGGACCTCTAATGAAAAACTGTTTTTT. It yields the protein CSARLGTSNEKLFF.

Concerning this clonotype itself: One base away lies a much larger clone, so this may be a sequencing read error. The chain combines TRBV5-5 with TRBJ2-2, with TRBD2 matching over 12 bases. This CDR3 comprises 16 residues. CDR1 and CDR2 (germline): SGHKS, YYEKEE (reference sequence). The trim removed 5 bases at V and 0 bases at J, leaving 2 bases unmatched. CDR3 nucleotides: TGTGCCAGCAGTTGGACTAGCGGGACGAACACCGGGGAGCTGTTTTTT. The encoded protein is CASSWTSGTNTGELFF.

The rearrangement links TRBV3-1 to TRBJ2-1; 9 bases agree with TRBD2. The CDR3 is made up of 18 amino acids. V was pared by 0 bases and J by 4 bases, with 10 bases of the junction left unmatched. Germline V CDR1 and CDR2: LGHDT, YNNKEL (reference sequence). CDR3 DNA sequence: TGTGCCAGCAGCCAAGATAGCGGAGCGGGGGGCCTATACAATGAGCAGTTCTTC. It yields the protein CASSQDSGAGGLYNEQFF.